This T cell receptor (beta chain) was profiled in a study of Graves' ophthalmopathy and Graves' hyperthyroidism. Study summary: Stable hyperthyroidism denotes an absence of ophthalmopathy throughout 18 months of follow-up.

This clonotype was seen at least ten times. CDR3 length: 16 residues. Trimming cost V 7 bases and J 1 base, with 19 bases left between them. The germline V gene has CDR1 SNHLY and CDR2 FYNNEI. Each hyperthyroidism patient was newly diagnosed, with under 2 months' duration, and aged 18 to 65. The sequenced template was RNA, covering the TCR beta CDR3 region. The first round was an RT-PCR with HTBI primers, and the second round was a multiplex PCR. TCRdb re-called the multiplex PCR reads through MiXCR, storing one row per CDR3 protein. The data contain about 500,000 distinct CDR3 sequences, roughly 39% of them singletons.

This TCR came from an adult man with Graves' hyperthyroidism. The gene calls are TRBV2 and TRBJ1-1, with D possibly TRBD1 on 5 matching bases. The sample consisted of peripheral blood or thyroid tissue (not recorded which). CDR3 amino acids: CASTGRVGGANTEAFF. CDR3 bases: TGTGCCAGCACCGGCAGGGTGGGAGGCGCGAACACTGAAGCTTTCTTT.